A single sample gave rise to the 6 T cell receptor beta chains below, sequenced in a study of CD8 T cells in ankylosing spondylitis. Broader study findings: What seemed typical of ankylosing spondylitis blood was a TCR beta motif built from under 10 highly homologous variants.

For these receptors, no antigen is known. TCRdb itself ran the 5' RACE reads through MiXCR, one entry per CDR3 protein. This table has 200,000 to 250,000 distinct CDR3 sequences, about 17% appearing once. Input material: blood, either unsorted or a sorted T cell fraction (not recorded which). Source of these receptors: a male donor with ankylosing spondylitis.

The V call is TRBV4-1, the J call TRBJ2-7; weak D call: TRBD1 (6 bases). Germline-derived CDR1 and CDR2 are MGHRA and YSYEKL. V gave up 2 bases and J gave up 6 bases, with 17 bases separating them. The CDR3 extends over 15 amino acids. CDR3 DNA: TGCGCCAGCAGCCAAAGACAGGCTCTAGCCGGCGAGCAGTACTTC. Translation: CASSQRQALAGEQYF.

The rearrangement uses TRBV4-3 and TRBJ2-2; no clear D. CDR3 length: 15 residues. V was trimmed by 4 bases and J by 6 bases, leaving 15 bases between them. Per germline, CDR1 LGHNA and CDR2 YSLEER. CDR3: CASSPDHISAGELFF. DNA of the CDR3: TGCGCCAGCAGCCCCGATCATATATCGGCCGGGGAGCTGTTTTTT.

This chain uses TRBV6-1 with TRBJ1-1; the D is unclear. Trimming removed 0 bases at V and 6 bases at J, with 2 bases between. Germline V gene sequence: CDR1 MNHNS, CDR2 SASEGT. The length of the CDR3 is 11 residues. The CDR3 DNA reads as TGTGCCAGCAGTGAAGCGTCTGAAGCTTTCTTT. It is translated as CASSEASEAFF.

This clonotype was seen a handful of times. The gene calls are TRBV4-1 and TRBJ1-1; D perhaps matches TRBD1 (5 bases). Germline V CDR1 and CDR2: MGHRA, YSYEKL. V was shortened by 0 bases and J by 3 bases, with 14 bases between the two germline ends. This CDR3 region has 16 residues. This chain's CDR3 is CASSQDREGRHTEAFF. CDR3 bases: TGCGCCAGCAGCCAAGATCGAGAGGGGCGGCACACTGAAGCTTTCTTT.

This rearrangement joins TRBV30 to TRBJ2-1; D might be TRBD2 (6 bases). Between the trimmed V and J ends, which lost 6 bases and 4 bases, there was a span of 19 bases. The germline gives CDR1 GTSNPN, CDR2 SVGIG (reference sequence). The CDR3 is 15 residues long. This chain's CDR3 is CACAPGVAEYNEQFF. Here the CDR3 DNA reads TGTGCCTGCGCCCCGGGCGTAGCGGAGTACAATGAGCAGTTCTTC.

CDR3 coding DNA: TGTGCCACCAGTTTACCGAGCGGGGGCTCCTACGAGCAGTACTTC. It specifies CATSLPSGGSYEQYF. The chain recombines TRBV15 with TRBJ2-7; 8 bases align to TRBD2. The CDR3 covers 15 residues. Germline V lookup: CDR1 LNHNV, CDR2 YYDKDF (reference sequence). J was trimmed by 0 bases and V by 6 bases; bases with no gene match: 7.